This is a list of T cell receptor beta chains from one sample in a study of PD-L1 blockade in urothelial cancer. Measured with immunoSEQ multiplex PCR; TCRdb has only the in-frame clones, and not every one. This sample has 30,000 to 40,000 clones, with about 93% found just once. The source was PBMCs, collected around atezolizumab (anti-PD-L1) treatment. The receptor source for this set is a man between 65 and 85 years old with urothelial cancer. CDR3s leave out the opening cysteine and the closing phenylalanine or tryptophan. Fields, in order: clone size, J gene, V gene, CDR3 protein. The size entry is marked missing in some rows and otherwise reads once, few, many or a size class.

clone_size: once; j_call: TRBJ1-5; v_call: TRBV2; cdr3_aa: ASSKGQGAFQPQH
clone_size: once; j_call: TRBJ1-5; v_call: TRBV19; cdr3_aa: ASSIGQAFNQPQH
clone_size: NA; j_call: TRBJ2-5; v_call: TRBV15; cdr3_aa: ATSRGAGAQETQY
clone_size: NA; j_call: TRBJ1-5; v_call: TRBV19; cdr3_aa: ASTSGGLGNQPQH
clone_size: NA; j_call: TRBJ1-2; v_call: TRBV9; cdr3_aa: ASSGPDRGYGYT
clone_size: NA; j_call: TRBJ1-1; v_call: TRBV7-9; cdr3_aa: ASSLGHNTEAF
clone_size: NA; j_call: TRBJ2-7; v_call: TRBV7-2; cdr3_aa: ASSPDRVSLEQY
clone_size: NA; j_call: TRBJ1-5; v_call: TRBV28; cdr3_aa: ASSSRTGDQPQH
clone_size: NA; j_call: TRBJ2-7; v_call: TRBV7-9; cdr3_aa: ASSLGTVSSYEQY
clone_size: few; j_call: TRBJ2-1; v_call: TRBV7-3; cdr3_aa: ASSLRNTGYEQF
clone_size: NA; j_call: TRBJ1-2; v_call: TRBV28; cdr3_aa: ASSLRVGGQDGSYGYT
clone_size: NA; j_call: TRBJ1-2; v_call: TRBV28; cdr3_aa: ASSFAAGLAYGYT
clone_size: NA; j_call: TRBJ2-7; v_call: TRBV5-1; cdr3_aa: ASSPGQGPYEQY
clone_size: NA; j_call: TRBJ1-4; v_call: TRBV6-5; cdr3_aa: ASSLGATATNEKLF
clone_size: NA; j_call: TRBJ2-2; v_call: TRBV7-3; cdr3_aa: ASSLDRANTGELF
clone_size: NA; j_call: TRBJ1-4; v_call: TRBV28; cdr3_aa: ASSLTNSATNEKLF
clone_size: NA; j_call: TRBJ1-2; v_call: TRBV6-5; cdr3_aa: ASSLKTESVTYGYT
clone_size: NA; j_call: TRBJ2-5; v_call: TRBV7-9; cdr3_aa: ASSRPGWRGQETQY
clone_size: NA; j_call: TRBJ2-1; v_call: TRBV28; cdr3_aa: ASSLGAQTPAIREQF
clone_size: NA; j_call: TRBJ2-5; v_call: TRBV19; cdr3_aa: ASSIVAGQETQY
clone_size: NA; j_call: TRBJ2-1; v_call: TRBV11-2; cdr3_aa: ASSSNTYNEQF
clone_size: NA; j_call: TRBJ2-3; v_call: TRBV6-1; cdr3_aa: ASSEAQFRQGTDTQY
clone_size: NA; j_call: TRBJ1-3; v_call: TRBV5-4; cdr3_aa: ASLEEPSGNTIY
clone_size: NA; j_call: TRBJ1-1; v_call: TRBV7-8; cdr3_aa: ASSFQGAFDTEAF
clone_size: NA; j_call: TRBJ2-1; v_call: TRBV7-2; cdr3_aa: ASSLAHNLANEQF
clone_size: NA; j_call: TRBJ2-7; v_call: TRBV7-9; cdr3_aa: ASSFQGAGYEQY
clone_size: NA; j_call: TRBJ1-1; v_call: TRBV6-6; cdr3_aa: ASISRQGADTEAF
clone_size: NA; j_call: TRBJ2-2; v_call: TRBV4-1; cdr3_aa: ASKSTSLTGELF
clone_size: NA; j_call: TRBJ2-7; v_call: TRBV5-8; cdr3_aa: ASSLRDRGIHEQY
clone_size: NA; j_call: TRBJ2-7; v_call: TRBV5-1; cdr3_aa: ASSRGQTGSYEQY
clone_size: NA; j_call: TRBJ2-7; v_call: TRBV6-5; cdr3_aa: ASSYNDGDEQY
clone_size: NA; j_call: TRBJ2-1; v_call: TRBV7-6; cdr3_aa: ASSLITGLYNEQF
clone_size: NA; j_call: TRBJ1-1; v_call: TRBV14; cdr3_aa: ASSLRTGLNTEAF
clone_size: NA; j_call: TRBJ2-7; v_call: TRBV11-2; cdr3_aa: ASSQDRAGEQY
clone_size: NA; j_call: TRBJ1-1; v_call: TRBV14; cdr3_aa: ASSLNPSLNTEAF
clone_size: few; j_call: TRBJ1-5; v_call: TRBV6-5; cdr3_aa: ASRLRGGQPQH
clone_size: once; j_call: TRBJ2-2; v_call: TRBV9; cdr3_aa: ASSARGAGGIVSGELF
clone_size: once; j_call: TRBJ2-1; v_call: TRBV5-1; cdr3_aa: ASSWGGRSNEQF
clone_size: NA; j_call: TRBJ2-2; v_call: TRBV7-9; cdr3_aa: ASLGTSGNTGELF
clone_size: NA; j_call: TRBJ2-5; v_call: TRBV28; cdr3_aa: ASSLRMRFQETQY
clone_size: NA; j_call: TRBJ2-7; v_call: TRBV4-1; cdr3_aa: ASSLEGSGEQY
clone_size: once; j_call: TRBJ2-7; v_call: TRBV19; cdr3_aa: ASNRGLGGEQY
clone_size: few; j_call: TRBJ2-2; v_call: TRBV28; cdr3_aa: ATRGTSGPTGELF
clone_size: NA; j_call: TRBJ1-1; v_call: TRBV10-1; cdr3_aa: ASSEGGATEAF
clone_size: NA; j_call: TRBJ2-1; v_call: TRBV6-1; cdr3_aa: ASSGGSSYNEQF
clone_size: NA; j_call: TRBJ2-2; v_call: TRBV9; cdr3_aa: ASSVVQTGELF